These 9 T cell receptor beta chains were all obtained from the same sample, sequenced in a study of response to subunit inactivated influenza vaccine. MiXCR was run by TCRdb on the RT-PCR reads, yielding one entry per CDR3 protein. Of fewer than 750,000 distinct CDR3 sequences in the sample, about 15% were seen once. The material was PBMCs from blood, obtained roughly 13 days after vaccination. The receptors derive from a man aged 45-65 years who received an inactivated influenza vaccine.

The J gene is TRBJ2-1, the V gene TRBV21-1; the table's D gene call, TRBD2, was not cross checked with the DNA. TRBV21-1 is an annotated pseudogene. The CDR3 is 17 residues long. The CDR3 coding sequence is TGTGCCAGCAGCACTACCTCTCGGAGCGGGGGAGGCAATGAGCAGTTCTTC. Its protein is CASSTTSRSGGGNEQFF.

This clonotype was seen a handful of times. The CDR3: CASSKGAQRTDTQYF. The CDR3 DNA sequence: TGTGCCAGCAGTAAAGGGGCGCAACGCACAGATACGCAGTATTTT. V gene TRBV6-1 combines with J gene TRBJ2-3, with D maybe TRBD1 (5 bases). In germline, CDR1 is MNHNS, CDR2 SASEGT. With 5 bases removed from V and 1 base from J, the gap between germline ends came to 13 bases. The CDR3 spans 15 residues.

This clonotype showed up just a few times. The chain carries TRBV2 and TRBJ2-6; 9 positions agree with TRBD1. CDR1 is SNHLY, CDR2 FYNNEI, per germline. V was clipped by 5 bases and J by 3 bases; unmatched bases: 5. CDR3 length: 16 residues. DNA for the CDR3: TGTGCCAGCAGTATACAGGGGGCAGTTGGGGCCAACGTCCTGACTTTC. Protein: CASSIQGAVGANVLTF.

This clonotype was observed a handful of times. The chain couples TRBV12-3 or TRBV12-4 to TRBJ1-5, with D possibly being TRBD1 (5 bases). V lost 1 base to trimming and J lost 4 bases, with 14 bases between them. CDR3 size: 16 residues. The CDR3 region is CASSLDLGQGNQPQHF. The CDR3 DNA sequence: TGTGCCAGCAGTTTAGATCTAGGGCAGGGTAATCAGCCCCAGCATTTT.

In its sample, this clonotype was seen a few times. J is TRBJ1-5 and V is TRBV12-3 or TRBV12-4; 8 bases map to TRBD1. V lost 6 bases and J lost 7; bases outside the gene matches: 11. The CDR3 covers 15 residues. CDR3 coding DNA: TGTGCCAGCAGCGATCAACAGGGGGGGACCCAGCCCCAGCATTTT. Protein sequence: CASSDQQGGTQPQHF.

The chain has TRBV6-2 or TRBV6-3 and TRBJ1-1; D ambiguous. This CDR3 contains 12 residues. V lost 9 bases and J lost 3, with 11 bases in between. Germline lookup yields CDR1 MNHEY and CDR2 SVGEGT. CDR3 sequence reads: CASGIWYTEAFF. The CDR3 DNA follows: TGTGCCAGTGGGATTTGGTACACTGAAGCTTTCTTT.

This clonotype was seen more than once but under ten times. The chain has TRBV9 and TRBJ2-1, with 10 nucleotides matching TRBD2. The CDR3 has 15 amino acids. The ends lost 4 bases at V and 5 bases at J; junction bases unmatched: 6. CDR1 and CDR2 (germline): SGDLS, YYNGEE. Here the CDR3 DNA reads TGTGCCAGCAGCTTCGGCCTAGCGGGAGACAATGAGCAGTTCTTC. This codes for CASSFGLAGDNEQFF.

The genes are TRBV6-1 and TRBJ1-1; 7 bases are a match to TRBD1. The CDR3 spans 15 residues. Germline CDR1 MNHNS, CDR2 SASEGT. The trim removed 6 bases at V and 6 bases at J, leaving 13 bases unmatched. CDR3 DNA: TGTGCCAGCAGGCTCTACGCAGGGGGGGTCGCTGAAGCTTTCTTT. Its translation: CASRLYAGGVAEAFF.

This clonotype was observed a handful of times. The chain recombines TRBV2 with TRBJ1-4; D unclear. The CDR3 contains 16 residues. The V end lost 6 bases, the J end lost 0 bases, and 14 bases lay between the germline ends. Per germline, CDR1 SNHLY and CDR2 FYNNEI. The CDR3 DNA sequence: TGTGCCAGCAGGACGTCGGGAGTTGCAACTAATGAAAAACTGTTTTTT. It specifies CASRTSGVATNEKLFF.